This record looks at one TCR beta chain sequence and its context. Its antigen remains unidentified. Per individual sample, eight separate reactions were used to make cDNA. TCRdb processed the 5' RACE reads again and assigns one entry to each CDR3 protein, with no DNA. The sample holds 200,000 to 250,000 distinct CDR3 sequences. This sample is drawn from a study of monozygotic twins with inflammatory bowel disease. Findings of the study overall: Healthy twins showed more clonotype sharing with others than IBD patients, especially patients with disease activity. Those with IBD had lower TCRbeta diversity (inverse Simpson) than their healthy co-twins did.

Donors each contributed one blood sample measuring less than 3 ml. The CDR3 loop spans 15 amino acids. Germline CDR1 SGHRS, CDR2 YFSETQ. The receptor was derived from a human donor with ulcerative colitis or Crohn's disease, or a healthy co-twin of an affected twin (not recorded which). Material for sequencing was blood. The chain carries TRBV5-1 and TRBJ1-1. The CDR3 is CASSLAQGLNTEAFF. The full variable domain, with the rest looked up from reference TRBV5-1 and TRBJ1-1, is KAGVTQTPRYLIKTRGQQVTLSCSPISGHRSVSWYQQTPGQGLQFLFEYFSETQRNKGNFPGRFSGRQFSNSRSEMNVSTLELGDSALYLCASSLAQGLNTEAFFGQGTRLTVV.